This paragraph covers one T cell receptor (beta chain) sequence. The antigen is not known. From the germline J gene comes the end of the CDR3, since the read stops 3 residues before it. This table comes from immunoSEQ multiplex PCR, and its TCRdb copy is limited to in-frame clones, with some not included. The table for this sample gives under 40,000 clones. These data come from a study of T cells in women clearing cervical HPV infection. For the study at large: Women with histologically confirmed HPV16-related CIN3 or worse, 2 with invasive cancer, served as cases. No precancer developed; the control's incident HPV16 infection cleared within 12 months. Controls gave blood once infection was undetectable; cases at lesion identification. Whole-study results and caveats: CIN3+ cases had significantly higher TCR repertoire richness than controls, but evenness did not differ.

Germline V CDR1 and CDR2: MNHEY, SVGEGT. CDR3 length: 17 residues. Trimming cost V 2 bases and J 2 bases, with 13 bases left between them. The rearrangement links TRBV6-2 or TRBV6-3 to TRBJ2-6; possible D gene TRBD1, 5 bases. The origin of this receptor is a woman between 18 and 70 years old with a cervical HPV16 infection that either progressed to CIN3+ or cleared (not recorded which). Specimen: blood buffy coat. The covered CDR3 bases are TGTGCCAGCAGTTACGACAGCTCATCCACTGGGGCCAACGTC. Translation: CASSYDSSSTGANV. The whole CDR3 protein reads CASSYDSSSTGANVLTF.